Listed below are T cell receptor beta chains from one sample, sequenced in a study of monozygotic twins with cystic fibrosis. The method was immunoSEQ multiplex PCR; TCRdb's version includes in-frame clones alone and lacks a portion of them. Among about 26,000 clones listed, around 96% were seen once. The sample was blood. Receptors originate from a girl aged 2 to 10 with cystic fibrosis. Each CDR3 is given with its conserved first and last residue. The D gene is left open where the match is weak. Size values are once, few and many counts, or a class for expanded clones, and some rows have none.

j_call clone_size d_call v_call cdr3_aa cdr3_nt
TRBJ2-3 - - TRBV21-1 CASSNSPRAGDLSDTQYF TGTGCCAGCAGCAACTCCCCGCGGGCGGGAGACCTCTCAGATACGCAGTATTTT
TRBJ2-4 - - TRBV7-9 CASSLAHGGPNIQYF TGTGCCAGCAGCTTAGCGCACGGGGGGCCTAACATTCAGTACTTC
TRBJ2-5 - TRBD2 TRBV27 CASREGTGGPSETQYF TGTGCCAGCAGAGAAGGAACGGGAGGGCCTAGTGAGACCCAGTACTTC
TRBJ1-2 - TRBD1 TRBV5-1 CASSWDSANYGYTF TGCGCCAGCAGCTGGGACAGCGCTAACTATGGCTACACCTTC
TRBJ2-7 once - TRBV5-4 CASSYNYEQYF TGTGCCAGCAGTTACAACTACGAGCAGTACTTC
TRBJ2-5 - - TRBV7-2 CASSLMGQTLDGETQYF TGTGCCAGCAGCTTAATGGGGCAGACTCTAGACGGGGAGACCCAGTACTTC
TRBJ2-3 - - TRBV4-3 CASSQETRGWHTQYF TGCGCCAGCAGCCAAGAAACACGCGGGTGGCATACGCAGTATTTT
TRBJ1-1 - TRBD1 TRBV5-1 CASSPQGQGNTEAFF TGCGCCAGCAGCCCCCAGGGACAGGGGAACACTGAAGCTTTCTTT
TRBJ2-2 - TRBD2 TRBV19 CASSAGTTTGELFF TGTGCCAGTAGCGCCGGGACTACCACCGGGGAGCTGTTTTTT
TRBJ2-2 - TRBD2 TRBV28 CASSFSGPSGTGELFF TGTGCCAGCAGTTTTTCGGGGCCTAGCGGAACCGGGGAGCTGTTTTTT
TRBJ2-7 - TRBD2 TRBV10-2 CASSGLAGVVYEQYF TGCGCCAGCAGCGGACTAGCGGGAGTAGTATACGAGCAGTACTTC
TRBJ2-1 - TRBD2 TRBV6-1 CASSETPYSGTSNEQFF TGTGCCAGCAGTGAAACCCCCTATAGCGGGACGTCCAATGAGCAGTTCTTC
TRBJ2-4 - - TRBV2 CASCPTMEGNIQYF TGTGCCAGCTGCCCGACTATGGAAGGTAACATTCAGTACTTC
TRBJ2-7 - TRBD2 TRBV14 CASSHVLAAAYEQYF TGTGCCAGCAGCCATGTACTAGCGGCCGCCTACGAGCAGTACTTC
TRBJ1-2 - - TRBV6-1 CASPGAGGYTF TGTGCCAGCCCCGGGGCCGGGGGCTACACCTTC
TRBJ1-2 - - TRBV7-9 CASSYPWGTNGDYGYTF TGTGCCAGCAGCTACCCCTGGGGAACCAATGGGGACTATGGCTACACCTTC
TRBJ2-3 - - TRBV28 CASSLPGAEDTQYF TGTGCCAGCAGTTTACCGGGAGCGGAGGATACGCAGTATTTT
TRBJ2-2 - TRBD2 TRBV7-8 CASSLAGGDTGELFF TGTGCCAGCAGCCTAGCGGGAGGAGACACCGGGGAGCTGTTTTTT
TRBJ2-7 - TRBD2 TRBV29-1 CSVVTSGGTYEQYF TGCAGCGTGGTGACTAGCGGGGGGACCTACGAGCAGTACTTC
TRBJ2-7 - TRBD2 TRBV7-2 CASRSSGTSSYEQYF TGTGCCAGCAGATCCTCCGGGACTAGCTCCTACGAGCAGTACTTC
TRBJ1-5 - - TRBV19 CASTIIGGQPQHF TGTGCCAGTACCATCATCGGGGGGCAGCCCCAGCATTTT
TRBJ1-4 - - TRBV29-1 CSVALGGHEKLFF TGCAGCGTTGCCCTTGGGGGGCACGAAAAACTGTTTTTT
TRBJ2-6 - TRBD1 TRBV19 CASSRGTGGATGANVLTF TGTGCCAGTAGCCGGGGGACAGGGGGCGCAACTGGGGCCAACGTCCTGACTTTC
TRBJ2-1 - TRBD2 TRBV19 CASSLNFGGLASYNEQFF TGTGCCAGTAGCCTTAATTTCGGGGGACTAGCCTCCTACAATGAGCAGTTCTTC
TRBJ2-1 - TRBD2 TRBV7-3 CASTLTGGAGDEQFF TGTGCCAGCACCCTAACGGGGGGGGCGGGCGATGAGCAGTTCTTC
TRBJ2-7 - - TRBV28 CASGELGPNEQYF TGTGCCAGCGGGGAGCTAGGGCCCAACGAGCAGTACTTC
TRBJ2-1 - - TRBV30 CAWSQGNEQFF TGTGCCTGGAGTCAGGGCAATGAGCAGTTCTTC
TRBJ2-1 - - TRBV4-3 CASSQGVGKSSYNEQFF TGCGCCAGCAGCCAAGGGGTCGGTAAGAGCTCCTACAATGAGCAGTTCTTC
TRBJ2-7 - - TRBV21-1 CANKDRGRRDEQYF TGTGCCAATAAAGACAGGGGGCGTCGCGACGAGCAGTACTTC
TRBJ2-1 - - TRBV7-7 CASSPLRLVVQFF TGTGCTAGCAGCCCCCTCCGACTAGTAGTGCAGTTCTTC
TRBJ1-1 - TRBD1 TRBV6-5 CETRTGSDTEAFF TGTGAGACTCGGACAGGGTCAGACACTGAAGCTTTCTTT
TRBJ1-2 - - TRBV4-1 CASSANRASYTF TGCGCCAGCAGCGCAAACAGGGCTAGCTACACCTTC
TRBJ1-2 - TRBD1 TRBV30 CAWSNDRGIYGYTF TGTGCCTGGAGTAACGACAGGGGAATCTATGGCTACACCTTC
TRBJ2-7 - - TRBV6-6 CASSPPDRSYEQYF TGTGCCAGCAGTCCACCGGACAGATCCTACGAGCAGTACTTC
TRBJ2-3 - - TRBV28 CASSLGTGTQYF TGTGCCAGCAGTTTAGGGACTGGTACGCAGTATTTT
TRBJ2-3 - - TRBV2 CASRGGGITDTQYF TGTGCCAGCAGGGGGGGCGGGATTACAGATACGCAGTATTTT
TRBJ2-1 - TRBD2 TRBV6-6 CASSWKRESGREQFF TGTGCCAGCAGTTGGAAGCGGGAGAGCGGGCGTGAGCAGTTCTTC
TRBJ1-1 - - TRBV28 CASSLRGGGNTEAFF TGTGCCAGCAGTTTACGGGGGGGAGGGAACACTGAAGCTTTCTTT
TRBJ2-1 - - TRBV5-1 CASSFGTPNNEQFF TGCGCCAGCAGCTTCGGGACACCTAACAATGAGCAGTTCTTC
TRBJ1-1 - - TRBV9 CASSVDRYTEAFF TGTGCCAGCAGCGTCGACAGATACACTGAAGCTTTCTTT
TRBJ2-7 - - TRBV9 CASSVGSSRSYEQYF TGTGCCAGCAGCGTAGGAAGCAGCCGCTCCTACGAGCAGTACTTC
TRBJ2-3 - - TRBV2 CASRARPLGNGQYF TGTGCCAGCAGAGCTCGTCCGTTAGGGAATGGGCAGTATTTT
TRBJ2-2 - TRBD2 TRBV27 CASSSTPGLAHTGELFF TGTGCCAGCAGTTCTACCCCGGGACTAGCGCACACCGGGGAGCTGTTTTTT
TRBJ2-3 - TRBD2 TRBV18 CASSIAGPSTDTQYF TGTGCCAGCTCAATAGCGGGGCCTAGCACAGATACGCAGTATTTT
TRBJ1-1 - - TRBV25-1 CASREGTEAFF TGTGCCAGCAGAGAAGGGACTGAAGCTTTCTTT
TRBJ1-2 - TRBD1 TRBV11-3 CASSLGFGQADGYTF TGTGCCAGCAGCTTAGGCTTCGGACAGGCCGACGGCTACACCTTC
TRBJ2-5 - TRBD1 TRBV10-3 CAISGQGGVVDQETQYF TGTGCCATCAGTGGACAGGGCGGCGTAGTGGACCAAGAGACCCAGTACTTC
TRBJ1-2 - - TRBV6-1 CASSEARSDYGYTF TGTGCCAGCAGTGAAGCGCGGTCCGACTATGGCTACACCTTC
TRBJ1-1 - - TRBV6-4 CAVSRGGVEAFF TGTGCCGTCAGCCGGGGGGGAGTTGAAGCTTTCTTT
TRBJ1-1 once - TRBV20-1 CSDAPPEAFF TGCAGCGACGCGCCCCCTGAAGCTTTCTTT
TRBJ2-1 - - TRBV27 CASRDPGYNEQFF TGTGCCAGCAGGGACCCGGGATACAATGAGCAGTTCTTC
TRBJ2-7 once - TRBV2 CASILQGFEQYF TGTGCCAGCATCCTCCAGGGATTCGAGCAGTACTTC
TRBJ2-7 - - TRBV6-1 CASSFGTYEQYF TGTGCCAGCAGTTTCGGGACTTACGAGCAGTACTTC
TRBJ1-1 - TRBD1 TRBV11-2 CASSLAGGGGTEAFF TGTGCCAGCAGCTTGGCAGGGGGCGGGGGCACTGAAGCTTTCTTT
TRBJ2-7 - - TRBV19 CASSTGWGGHEQYF TGTGCCAGTAGTACAGGTTGGGGAGGCCACGAGCAGTACTTC
TRBJ1-1 once - TRBV7-3 CASSLKVRDEAFF TGTGCCAGCAGCTTAAAAGTCAGAGATGAAGCTTTCTTT
TRBJ2-1 - - TRBV7-3 CASSLTGGPNEQFF TGTGCCAGCAGCTTAACGGGGGGCCCAAATGAGCAGTTCTTC
TRBJ1-2 once TRBD1 TRBV19 CASLGGGGGHYGYTF TGTGCCAGTCTCGGAGGGGGCGGGGGCCACTATGGCTACACCTTC
TRBJ1-5 - - TRBV30 CAWSVRGPQHF TGTGCCTGGAGTGTACGAGGGCCCCAGCATTTT